Presented here are 4 T cell receptor beta chains from one specimen sequenced in a study of T cell responses to AZD1222 COVID-19 vaccine. Here immunoSEQ multiplex PCR was the method, and the copy in TCRdb shows in-frame clones only, minus some. The sample records some 120,000 clones, 90% being singletons. This specimen consisted of peripheral blood, obtained on day 0 of AZD1222 vaccination. The receptors come from an adult in good health.

The chain uses TRBV10-3 and TRBJ2-2, with D perhaps assigned TRBD1 or TRBD2 (6 bases each). Germline CDR1 and CDR2: ENHRY and SYGVKD. Trimming took off 11 bases at V and 1 base at J, with 11 bases between the two ends. The CDR3 is made up of 13 amino acids. The DNA for the CDR3 is TGTGCCGTCGGAGGGGGGAACACCGGGGAGCTGTTTTTT. Translating gives CAVGGGNTGELFF.

The chain carries TRBV7-2 and TRBJ1-2; D may be TRBD1 (5 bases). The V gene's germline CDR1 is SGHTA and CDR2 FQGNSA. V lost 1 base and J lost 2, with 8 bases in between. The CDR3 consists of 14 residues. The CDR3 spells CASSLVGANYGYTF. CDR3 DNA sequence: TGTGCCAGCAGCTTAGTAGGGGCGAACTATGGCTACACCTTC.

The CDR3 is CASSPRAGTDNEKLFF. CDR3 sequence (DNA): TGTGCCAGCTCACCAAGGGCAGGCACAGATAATGAAAAACTGTTTTTT. This chain uses TRBV18 with TRBJ1-4, with D unclear. The ends were cut back, 2 bases at V and 4 bases at J, with 14 bases in the middle. The CDR3 sequence is 16 residues long. The germline V gene has CDR1 KGHSH and CDR2 LQKENI.

The chain recombines TRBV11-2 with TRBJ2-7, with D possibly being TRBD2 (5 bases). V lost 5 bases to trimming and J lost 0 bases, with 11 bases between them. The CDR3 totals 14 residues. Germline CDR1 is SGHAT and CDR2 is FQNNGV. The CDR3 reads CASSQDLSSYEQYF. CDR3 bases: TGTGCCAGCAGCCAGGACTTAAGCTCCTACGAGCAGTACTTC.